This T cell receptor (beta chain) was sequenced for a study of T cells generated in artificial thymic organoids (dated by TCRdb to about 2017). About the study as a whole: In some experiments, thymic T cells were further FACS-purified to deplete CD4 immature single positive or double positive precursors. The study compared TCR alpha and beta CDR3 repertoires of CD8 single positive T cells derived from in vitro artificial thymic organoids with the repertoires of thymic and peripheral blood naive CD8 T cells. The repertoire sequencing data shown were described as representative of three independent experiments.

Study-wide conclusions, independent of this receptor: Physiological TCR clonotype diversity, comparable to that of thymic and blood naive CD8 T cells, was observed in organoid-derived CD8 single positive T cells.

Enrichment of primary CD8+ T cells was performed with magnetic beads using the Miltenyi CD8+ T cell Isolation Kit. Prior to RNA extraction, CD3+TCRalphabeta+CD8 single positive T cells from organoids and thymus were isolated by FACS sorting. For each sample, total RNA was purified from roughly 40,000 to 200,000 sorted cells using the RNeasy Micro kit, and RNA quality was checked on an Agilent RNA 6000 Nano chip. Thymic fragments were dissected, disrupted by pipetting and passed through a 70 um strainer to release thymocytes. This clonotype is termed medium-sized (0.01 to 0.1%). Its antigen remains undetermined. Base quality data are lacking; no much larger clone is found one base away. TCRalpha and TCRbeta libraries were amplified in separate semi-nested PCR reactions using Advantage 2 and reverse primers located in the TRAC or TRBC constant regions. The amount of total RNA used for first-strand cDNA synthesis ranged from roughly 3.5 to 550 ng. TCR cDNA libraries were generated by 5'-RACE using the SMARTer PCR cDNA Synthesis kit, with a poly-dT primer employed for first-strand synthesis. Semi-nested constant-region reverse primers carried 5-nucleotide sample-specific barcodes, and products were cleaned with the Zymo DNA Clean and Concentrator-5 kit. Up to ten barcoded samples were pooled, ligated to Illumina adaptors and sequenced as 2 x 150 bp paired-end reads on an Illumina MiSeq. Per the source publication's procedure: Demultiplexed reads were aligned with BLAT to a custom library of all human TRAV, TRAJ, TRBV, TRBD and TRBJ combinations from IMGT. The best BLAT hits were picked using pslCDnaFilter (-maxAligns=1, -ignoreIntrons), and custom Perl scripts were used to calculate clonotype frequencies. TCRdb trimmed the raw reads at Q25, called clones with MiXCR and kept productive beta chains. Duplicate CDR3 protein sequences are folded into a single record with the most common DNA and genes. What appears here as the V and J calls and clone size reflects TCRdb's work, not the paper's. The table for this sample lists more than 8,000 distinct CDR3 sequences; approximately 20% of them were counted only once. The top ten clones comprise over 1.1% of the sample.

Cut back by 8 bases and 4 bases, the V and J ends lie 18 bases apart. Counted from cysteine to phenylalanine, this CDR3 has 14 amino acids. CDR3 DNA only is kept here, 42 bases in frame from base 1. Taken from the germline V gene, the CDR1 and CDR2 loops are MNHNS and SASEGT. Sequenced material: naive CD8+ T cells from the thymus. Sample cell subset or site, as interpreted from the label and publication: CD3+TCRalphabeta+CD8SP T cells; for blood, CD45RO-CCR7+ naive CD8+ T cells. The TCR sequence derives from a human donor who gave cord blood stem cells for thymic organoid culture, a cardiac surgery patient who gave postnatal thymus, or a blood donor (not recorded which). The chain couples TRBV6-1 to TRBJ2-7, with a tentative D gene TRBD2 over 5 matching bases. Read as DNA, the sequence is TGTGCCAGCCGTCCTCCGGGAACGATATACGAGCAGTACTTC. Translated, this gives CASRPPGTIYEQYF.